The 25 T cell receptor beta chains given below trace back to one sample, sequenced in a study of Ad26.COV2.S vaccination and SARS-CoV-2 variants. Regarding treatment: over 15 received Ad26.COV2.S at low or high dose, single or two shots; 5 received placebo; per-sample allocation not given. Collection of the samples took place on day 63 after the first injection of vaccine or placebo. Sequenced by immunoSEQ multiplex PCR; TCRdb stores in-frame clones only, minus some. The table shows about 390,000 clones, with roughly nine tenths occurring only once. The sequencing used peripheral blood, collected in a trial of Ad26.COV2.S vaccine versus placebo. These TCRs come from a person aged 18-60 years who received the Ad26.COV2.S COVID-19 vaccine or a placebo.

This clone was detected only a few times. The V call is TRBV19, the J call TRBJ1-5; D not certain. From germline, CDR1 is LNHDA and CDR2 SQIVND (reference sequence). The CDR3 has 15 amino acids. Trimming removed 6 bases at V and 6 bases at J, with 18 bases between. The CDR3 region is CASSPPGRLSQPQHF. The CDR3 region has the DNA TGTGCCAGTAGCCCCCCGGGCCGCCTAAGTCAGCCCCAGCATTTT.

The chain couples TRBV6-1 to TRBJ2-4; D is unresolved. Trimming took 3 bases from V and 0 from J, leaving 12 bases between them. Germline CDR1 MNHNS, CDR2 SASEGT. The CDR3 loop spans 16 amino acids. The CDR3 protein is CASSDVYNLAKNIQYF. The DNA for the CDR3 is TGTGCCAGCAGTGACGTTTACAACCTAGCCAAAAACATTCAGTACTTC.

The chain has TRBV6-2 or TRBV6-3 and TRBJ2-7; no firm D call. CDR3 size: 12 residues. Between the trimmed V and J ends, which lost 0 bases and 4 bases, there was a span of 4 bases. CDR1 is MNHEY, CDR2 SVGEGT, per germline. This chain's CDR3 is CASSYSEYEQYF. As DNA, the CDR3 is TGTGCCAGCAGTTACTCGGAATACGAGCAGTACTTC.

The rearrangement links TRBV4-1 to TRBJ2-3, with 8 bases aligning to TRBD1. The ends lost 1 base at V and 4 bases at J; junction bases unmatched: 1. The CDR3 is 14 amino acids. CDR1 and CDR2 (germline): MGHRA, YSYEKL. This chain's CDR3 is CASSQGGQADTQYF. The CDR3 DNA reads TGCGCCAGCAGCCAAGGGGGACAGGCAGATACGCAGTATTTT.

Points on this clone: The identical CDR3 is also encoded by other nucleotide sequences in the sample. The rearrangement uses TRBV2 and TRBJ1-5; D unclear. The CDR3 loop spans 12 amino acids. V was trimmed by 4 bases and J by 3 bases, leaving 4 bases between them. Germline V gene sequence: CDR1 SNHLY, CDR2 FYNNEI. CDR3 nucleotides: TGTGCCAGCAGTGTTTCCAATCAGCCCCAGCATTTT. Protein: CASSVSNQPQHF. Full variable domain (missing parts from reference TRBV2 and TRBJ1-5): EPEVTQTPSHQVTQMGQEVILRCVPISNHLYFYWYRQILGQKVEFLVSFYNNEISEKSEIFDDQFSVERPDGSNFTLKIRSTKLEDSAMYFCASSVSNQPQHFGDGTRLSIL.

This chain connects TRBV6-5 to TRBJ2-1; 7 bases are a match to TRBD1. CDR1 and CDR2 from the germline V gene are MNHEY and SVGAGI. CDR3 length equals 13 residues. The V and J ends lost 8 bases and 2 bases, in that order; junction bases with no gene match: 3. The CDR3, as DNA: TGTGCCAGCCGGACAGGTCCCTACAATGAGCAGTTCTTC. This gives the protein CASRTGPYNEQFF.

This clone was detected only a few times. CDR3: CASSVNGAPLHF. In DNA form, the CDR3 reads TGTGCCAGCAGCGTGAATGGGGCCCCCCTCCACTTT. This chain uses TRBV9 with TRBJ1-6, with a weak D call TRBD1 (5 bases). With 2 bases removed from V and 13 bases from J, the gap between germline ends came to 10 bases. CDR1 is SGDLS, CDR2 YYNGEE, per germline. This CDR3 has 12 residues.

This clone was counted between two and nine times. CDR3 sequence reads: CASSHGPNTEAFF. The CDR3 region has the DNA TGTGCCAGCAGCCATGGGCCAAACACTGAAGCTTTCTTT. This chain uses TRBV3-1 (or the pseudogene TRBV3-2) with TRBJ1-1; no clear D gene. The CDR3 length is 13 residues. Germline loops: CDR1 LGHDT, CDR2 YNNKEL (reference sequence). V gave up 3 bases and J gave up 2 bases, with 7 bases separating them.

Of note for this clone: Different DNA sequences within this sample yield the same CDR3. The genes are TRBV7-2 and TRBJ2-5; 10 nucleotides line up with TRBD1. V trimming: 0 bases; J trimming: 5 bases; junction bases outside the gene matches: 0. Per the germline V gene, CDR1 is SGHTA and CDR2 is FQGNSA. The CDR3 has 14 amino acids. The CDR3 nucleotides are TGTGCCAGCAGCTTAGCGACAGGGGGCGAGACCCAGTACTTC. This gives the protein CASSLATGGETQYF.

The chain links TRBV20-1 to TRBJ2-7, with 10 bases fitting TRBD2. The ends lost 3 bases at V and 2 bases at J; junction bases unmatched: 7. CDR3 size: 15 residues. Germline V lookup: CDR1 DFQATT, CDR2 SNEGSKA (reference sequence). DNA for the CDR3: TGCAGTGCTAGTCTCCTAGCGGGGGACGCCTACGAGCAGTACTTC. This sequence encodes CSASLLAGDAYEQYF.

This chain uses TRBV5-1 with TRBJ2-7; weak D call: TRBD1 (6 bases). The CDR3 contains 15 residues. From germline, CDR1 is SGHRS and CDR2 YFSETQ. Between the trimmed V and J ends, which lost 0 bases and 2 bases, there was a span of 12 bases. CDR3 coding DNA: TGCGCCAGCAGCTTGGTTATGGGGGCCACCTACGAGCAGTACTTC. Its protein product is CASSLVMGATYEQYF.

The chain links TRBV6-1 to TRBJ1-6; D gene uncertain. Per germline, CDR1 MNHNS and CDR2 SASEGT. The V end was cut by 1 base, the J end by 2 bases, with 9 bases between. This CDR3 comprises 16 residues. CDR3: CASSEERDTYNSPLHF. As DNA, the CDR3 is TGTGCCAGCAGTGAAGAGAGGGATACCTATAATTCACCCCTCCACTTT.

V is TRBV3-1 (or the pseudogene TRBV3-2) and J is TRBJ2-3; 10 nucleotides align to TRBD2. This CDR3 spans 18 amino acids. The junction had 10 bases not matched to a gene; V was cut back by 0 bases and J by 4 bases. From germline, CDR1 is LGHDT and CDR2 YNNKEL (reference sequence). The CDR3 here is CASSQDIRAGGLPDTQYF. The CDR3 DNA reads TGTGCCAGCAGCCAAGATATTAGAGCGGGGGGGCTCCCAGATACGCAGTATTTT.

V gene TRBV28 combines with J gene TRBJ1-6; 10 bases fit TRBD1. The germline V gene encodes CDR1 MDHEN and CDR2 SYDVKM. J lost 7 bases, V lost 4 bases, and 10 bases had no gene match. This CDR3 contains 17 residues. CDR3 protein: CASSSPAGQGRNSPLHF. In DNA, the CDR3 is TGTGCCAGCAGTTCCCCCGCGGGACAGGGGAGAAATTCACCCCTCCACTTT.

The J gene is TRBJ1-1, the V gene TRBV7-9, with D possibly matching TRBD1 (6 bases). V was clipped by 0 bases and J by 5 bases, with 16 bases between them. In germline, CDR1 is SEHNR, CDR2 FQNEAQ (reference sequence). The CDR3 runs 16 residues. The CDR3 spells CASSLARGGAWTEAFF. The CDR3 region has the DNA TGTGCCAGCAGCTTAGCGCGTGGGGGCGCGTGGACTGAAGCTTTCTTT.

The gene calls are TRBV9 and TRBJ2-7, with 9 bases aligning to TRBD1. The CDR3 sequence is 16 residues long. The J segment lost 3 bases and the V segment lost 0 bases, leaving 7 bases of the junction unmatched. Germline values: CDR1 SGDLS, CDR2 YYNGEE. CDR3 loop: CASSVVSGTGYYEQYF. The CDR3 coding sequence is TGTGCCAGCAGCGTAGTGTCGGGGACAGGGTACTACGAGCAGTACTTC.

V is TRBV5-4 and J is TRBJ1-1, with 10 bases lining up with TRBD1. From germline, CDR1 is SGHNT and CDR2 YYREEE (reference sequence). The CDR3 totals 14 residues. J was trimmed by 4 bases and V by 6 bases; bases with no gene match: 6. CDR3 amino acids: CASIPTGGRTEAFF. The CDR3, as DNA: TGTGCCAGCATCCCGACAGGGGGCCGCACTGAAGCTTTCTTT.

The chain employs TRBV5-1 and TRBJ2-7; 8 nucleotides match TRBD1. Germline CDR1 reads SGHRS; CDR2 reads YFSETQ. The CDR3 extends over 14 amino acids. V lost 0 bases to trimming and J lost 5 bases; unmatched junction nucleotides: 4. The CDR3 region is CASSLGTGFNEQYF. The DNA of the CDR3 is TGCGCCAGCAGCTTGGGGACAGGGTTTAACGAGCAGTACTTC.

The V and J genes are TRBV5-1 and TRBJ2-7; TRBD1 aligns across 10 bases. Trimming took 4 bases from V and 5 from J; bases not matched to a gene: 9. The CDR3 is 15 amino acids. Germline loops: CDR1 SGHRS, CDR2 YFSETQ. The CDR3 reads CASSPGQGNFDEQYF. The CDR3 coding sequence is TGCGCCAGCAGCCCGGGACAGGGGAACTTCGACGAGCAGTACTTC.

V usage is TRBV29-1 and J usage is TRBJ2-7; D remains unclear. With 0 bases removed from V and 1 base from J, the gap between germline ends came to 7 bases. This CDR3 has 13 amino acids. Per the germline V gene, CDR1 is SQVTM and CDR2 is ANQGSEA. CDR3 amino acids: CSVEDPTSYEQYF. The CDR3 nucleotides are TGCAGCGTTGAAGATCCGACTTCCTACGAGCAGTACTTC.

The V and J genes are TRBV2 and TRBJ1-3; maybe TRBD1 (6 bases). V dropped 3 bases and J dropped 8 bases, with 8 bases sitting between them. Germline CDR1 is SNHLY and CDR2 is FYNNEI. This CDR3 region has 12 residues. In DNA, the CDR3 is TGTGCCAGCAGTGACAGGACAGACACCATATATTTT. Its protein product is CASSDRTDTIYF.

The chain employs TRBV6-5 and TRBJ2-2; either TRBD1 or TRBD2 may supply D (5 bases each). This CDR3 has 13 residues. Per germline, CDR1 MNHEY and CDR2 SVGAGI. Trimming removed 3 bases at V and 6 bases at J, with 8 bases between. The CDR3, as DNA: TGTGCCAGCAGTTATCAGGGAGCCGGGGAGCTGTTTTTT. Protein sequence: CASSYQGAGELFF.

J is TRBJ1-1 and V is TRBV7-9; weak D call: TRBD1 (6 bases). The CDR3 is 17 amino acids. V was cut by 4 bases and J by 0 bases, with 18 bases left in between. Germline V gene sequence: CDR1 SEHNR, CDR2 FQNEAQ (reference sequence). CDR3 in DNA: TGTGCCAGCAGCTCGCGACGGACAGCATTGATGAACACTGAAGCTTTCTTT. Its translation is CASSSRRTALMNTEAFF.

The gene calls are TRBV4-1 and TRBJ2-2; 13 bases fit TRBD2. Germline V CDR1 and CDR2: MGHRA, YSYEKL. Unmatched junction bases numbered 7, after V lost 0 bases and J lost 9 bases. This CDR3 region has 17 residues. Here the CDR3 DNA reads TGCGCCAGCAGCCAAGACTTACTAGCGGGGGGGACAAGGGAGCTGTTTTTT. It codes for CASSQDLLAGGTRELFF.

This chain connects TRBV30 to TRBJ2-3; D might be TRBD1 (6 bases). The V gene's germline CDR1 is GTSNPN and CDR2 SVGIG (reference sequence). V was trimmed by 0 bases and J by 5 bases, leaving 12 bases between them. This CDR3 comprises 14 residues. CDR3 DNA sequence: TGTGCCTGGAGTGTACAGGGTGGAGTAGATACGCAGTATTTT. Protein sequence: CAWSVQGGVDTQYF.